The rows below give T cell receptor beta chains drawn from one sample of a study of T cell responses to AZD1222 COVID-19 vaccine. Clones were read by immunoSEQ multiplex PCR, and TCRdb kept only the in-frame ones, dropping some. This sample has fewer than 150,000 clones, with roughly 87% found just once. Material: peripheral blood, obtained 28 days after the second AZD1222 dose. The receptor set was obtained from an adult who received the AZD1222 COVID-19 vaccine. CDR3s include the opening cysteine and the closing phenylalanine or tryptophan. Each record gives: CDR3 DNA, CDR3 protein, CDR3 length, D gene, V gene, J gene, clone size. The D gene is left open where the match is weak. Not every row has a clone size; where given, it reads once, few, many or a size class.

DNA: TGTGCCAGCAGCGCGGGAGGTCAGCCCCAGCATTTT; CDR3: CASSAGGQPQHF; length: 12; D: NA; V: TRBV11-2; J: TRBJ1-5; size: few
DNA: TGTGCCAGCAGTTACGTGAGGACAGGGGGCGGCTATGGCTACACCTTC; CDR3: CASSYVRTGGGYGYTF; length: 16; D: TRBD1; V: TRBV6-5; J: TRBJ1-2; size: NA
DNA: TGTGCCAGCTCGCCGGTCAGGGGGCACGAAAAACTGTTTTTT; CDR3: CASSPVRGHEKLFF; length: 14; D: TRBD1; V: TRBV18; J: TRBJ1-4; size: NA
DNA: TGTGCCAGCAGTTACTCAGTTCAGCACGGTGTCGACGAGCAGTACTTC; CDR3: CASSYSVQHGVDEQYF; length: 16; D: NA; V: TRBV6-5; J: TRBJ2-7; size: NA
DNA: TGTGCCAGCAGCAGAACAGACTATGGCTACACCTTC; CDR3: CASSRTDYGYTF; length: 12; D: NA; V: TRBV9; J: TRBJ1-2; size: NA
DNA: TGCAGTGCTTCCATGGAGGAGCAGTACTTC; CDR3: CSASMEEQYF; length: 10; D: NA; V: TRBV20-1; J: TRBJ2-7; size: NA
DNA: TGTGCCAGCAGTGCCGCGCAGGGTTATGGCTACACCTTC; CDR3: CASSAAQGYGYTF; length: 13; D: NA; V: TRBV27; J: TRBJ1-2; size: NA
DNA: TGTGCCAGCAGCCGTAGCGGCACAGATACGCAGTATTTT; CDR3: CASSRSGTDTQYF; length: 13; D: NA; V: TRBV28; J: TRBJ2-3; size: NA
DNA: TGTGCCAGCAGTTATCAGGGGGCGAGGAATTCACCCCTCCACTTT; CDR3: CASSYQGARNSPLHF; length: 15; D: TRBD1; V: TRBV27; J: TRBJ1-6; size: NA
DNA: TGTGCCAGCAGCCTCGGGTCCAACTATGGCTACACCTTC; CDR3: CASSLGSNYGYTF; length: 13; D: NA; V: TRBV11-3; J: TRBJ1-2; size: NA
DNA: TGTGCCAGCAGGGCGGGGGATGAGCAGTACTTC; CDR3: CASRAGDEQYF; length: 11; D: TRBD2; V: TRBV6-6; J: TRBJ2-7; size: NA
DNA: TGTGCCAGCTCCAGTTTTCCCGTCTCCCAGGGCCAGCCCCAGCATTTT; CDR3: CASSSFPVSQGQPQHF; length: 16; D: NA; V: TRBV27; J: TRBJ1-5; size: few
DNA: TGTGCCAGCAGTGAGCTTGGTAGCTCTTTCAATGAGCAGTTCTTC; CDR3: CASSELGSSFNEQFF; length: 15; D: NA; V: TRBV6-1; J: TRBJ2-1; size: NA
DNA: TGTGCCAGCAGTTTGGAAGGACTAGCGGGGACCCAGTACTTC; CDR3: CASSLEGLAGTQYF; length: 14; D: TRBD2; V: TRBV27; J: TRBJ2-5; size: NA
DNA: TGTGCCAGCAGTACCGCCGGACAGGGCACCGGGGAGCTGTTTTTT; CDR3: CASSTAGQGTGELFF; length: 15; D: TRBD1; V: TRBV27; J: TRBJ2-2; size: NA
DNA: TGCGCCAGCAGCCAATTCCACAGCTCTAATGAAAAACTGTTTTTT; CDR3: CASSQFHSSNEKLFF; length: 15; D: NA; V: TRBV4-3; J: TRBJ1-4; size: NA
DNA: TGTGCCAGCAGTCAGATCCTGACAGGGGGATGGGACTCATATAATTCACCCCTCCACTTT; CDR3: CASSQILTGGWDSYNSPLHF; length: 20; D: TRBD1; V: TRBV6-6; J: TRBJ1-6; size: NA
DNA: TGTGCCAGCACCCCTGGGGCCGCTCAAGAGACCCAGTACTTC; CDR3: CASTPGAAQETQYF; length: 14; D: NA; V: TRBV7-2; J: TRBJ2-5; size: NA
DNA: TGTGCCAGCAGCGCTTACAGGGGTAGGATAGGCTACACCTTC; CDR3: CASSAYRGRIGYTF; length: 14; D: TRBD1; V: TRBV28; J: TRBJ1-2; size: NA
DNA: TGTGCCAGCAGTTATTCCGGGACAGCCGTGCGCGGCGAGCAGTACTTC; CDR3: CASSYSGTAVRGEQYF; length: 16; D: TRBD1; V: TRBV6-5; J: TRBJ2-7; size: NA
DNA: TGTGCCAGCAGTGCCGGGACTAGCGGGAGTCTCGGCGAGCAGTACTTC; CDR3: CASSAGTSGSLGEQYF; length: 16; D: TRBD2; V: TRBV6-1; J: TRBJ2-7; size: NA
DNA: TGCGCCAGCAGCCAAACTACAGGGTCCCTGAACACTGAAGCTTTCTTT; CDR3: CASSQTTGSLNTEAFF; length: 16; D: NA; V: TRBV4-1; J: TRBJ1-1; size: NA
DNA: TGTGCCAGCAGTGATAGAAGGGGCAATCAGCCCCAGCATTTT; CDR3: CASSDRRGNQPQHF; length: 14; D: NA; V: TRBV2; J: TRBJ1-5; size: NA
DNA: TGCGCCAGCAGCTTGACGCTTAGCGGGGGGACTACAAACTACGAGCAGTACTTC; CDR3: CASSLTLSGGTTNYEQYF; length: 18; D: TRBD2; V: TRBV5-1; J: TRBJ2-7; size: NA
DNA: TGTGCCAGCAGTTGGGACAGGGGGGATGGCTACACCTTC; CDR3: CASSWDRGDGYTF; length: 13; D: TRBD1; V: TRBV5-6; J: TRBJ1-2; size: NA
DNA: TGTGCCAGCAGTCTACAGGGAGTCTCCTACGAGCAGTACTTC; CDR3: CASSLQGVSYEQYF; length: 14; D: NA; V: TRBV27; J: TRBJ2-7; size: NA